This TCR beta chain appears in the sequencing data of a study of blood T cell repertoires in COVID-19. Study summary: Acute and convalescent COVID-19 specimens originated in the United States, Italy and Spain. Nucleic acid was either cDNA or gDNA, and it came from T cells, B-cell-depleted T cells, or PBMCs.

Clones were sequenced by immunoSEQ multiplex PCR, and TCRdb holds only the in-frame ones, with some missing. The sample has over 450,000 clones, about 91% seen once; the top ten hold around 0.9%. Enrolled during active infection, Seattle patients were then followed longitudinally. With 0 bases clipped from V and 5 bases from J, the junction kept 8 bases outside the gene matches. CDR1 is SGHRS and CDR2 is YFSETQ in the germline V gene. The CDR3 has 16 residues. This chain uses TRBV5-1 with TRBJ1-1; 9 bases are shared with TRBD1. Sequencing used peripheral blood. The source of this sequence is a man in his late teens or twenties with COVID-19, enrolled during active disease. The CDR3 DNA reads as TGCGCCAGCAGCTTGGGACAGGGGGAAATAAGAACTGAAGCTTTCTTT. Its translation is CASSLGQGEIRTEAFF.